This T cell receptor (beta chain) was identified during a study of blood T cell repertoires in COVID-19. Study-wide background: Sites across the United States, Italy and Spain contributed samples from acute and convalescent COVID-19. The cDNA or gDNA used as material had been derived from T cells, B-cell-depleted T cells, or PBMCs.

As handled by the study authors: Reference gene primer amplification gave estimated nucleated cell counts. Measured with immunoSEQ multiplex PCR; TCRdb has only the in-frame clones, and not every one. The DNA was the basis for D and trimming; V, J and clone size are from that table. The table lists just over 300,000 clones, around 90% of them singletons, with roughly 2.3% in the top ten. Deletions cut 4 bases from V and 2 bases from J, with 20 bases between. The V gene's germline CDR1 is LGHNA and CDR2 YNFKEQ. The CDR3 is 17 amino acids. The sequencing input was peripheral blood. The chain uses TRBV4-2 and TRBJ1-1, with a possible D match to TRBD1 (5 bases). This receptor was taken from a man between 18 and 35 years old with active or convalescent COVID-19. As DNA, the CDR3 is TGTGCCAGCAGCCTTGGGGTTGGGGCAGATCTAAACACTGAAGCTTTCTTT. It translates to CASSLGVGADLNTEAFF.